This T cell receptor (beta chain) comes out of a study of OX40 agonist ivuxolimab in advanced cancers. Study-level information: Three individuals attained partial responses, comprising one hepatocellular carcinoma case and two cutaneous melanoma cases.

Individuals having autoimmune disease history or systemic immunosuppression were not enrolled. Libraries were prepared by immunoSEQ multiplex PCR; TCRdb keeps only in-frame clonotypes and omits some of them. The table records under 80,000 clones, roughly nine tenths of them present only once. This CDR3 contains 17 residues. The V gene lost 4 bases and the J gene lost 1 base, with 19 bases spanning the gap. Per germline, CDR1 MGHDK and CDR2 SYGVNS. The chain combines TRBV25-1 with TRBJ1-1, with D uncertain. Sequenced here: CD4+ or CD8+ T cells sorted from blood, sampled in a trial of the OX40 agonist ivuxolimab. This TCR was recovered from an adult with an advanced solid tumor such as melanoma, head and neck, liver or kidney cancer. CDR3 residues: CASSGPGVSRPNTEAFF. In nucleotides, the CDR3 is TGTGCCAGCAGTGGCCCCGGGGTATCGAGGCCGAACACTGAAGCTTTCTTT.